Presented here are 29 T cell receptor beta chains from one specimen sequenced in a study of CD8 T cells in Susac syndrome. Reverse transcription used about 0.45 to 1 ug RNA and random hexamers. Using its own MiXCR run on the immunoSEQ multiplex PCR reads, TCRdb lists one record per CDR3 protein. The sample lists about 150,000 distinct CDR3 sequences; approximately 95% were seen once. The sample taken for sequencing was CD4+ T cells from PBMCs. The origin of the receptors is a human donor with multiple sclerosis.

The chain links TRBV27 to TRBJ1-5; 8 nucleotides line up with TRBD1. The CDR3 is 16 residues long. Germline CDR1 and CDR2: MNHEY and SMNVEV (reference sequence). V was clipped by 5 bases and J by 1 base; unmatched bases: 7. CDR3: CASSVAGGASNQPQHF. For the CDR3, the DNA is TGTGCCAGCAGTGTAGCAGGGGGCGCGAGCAATCAGCCCCAGCATTTT.

The chain is built from TRBV28 and TRBJ1-5; weak D call: TRBD1 (6 bases). The CDR3 spans 14 residues. V shed 2 bases and J shed 5 bases, with 10 bases lying between them. Germline lookup yields CDR1 MDHEN and CDR2 SYDVKM. The CDR3 is CASSLPGADQPQHF. For the CDR3, the DNA is TGTGCCAGCAGTTTACCAGGGGCCGATCAGCCCCAGCATTTT.

The rearrangement joins TRBV7-2 to TRBJ2-3; 9 bases are shared with TRBD2. This CDR3 is 16 amino acids long. The V gene's germline CDR1 is SGHTA and CDR2 FQGNSA. Losses at the gene ends were 5 bases for V and 2 bases for J; bases not matched to a gene: 8. Written as DNA, the CDR3 is TGTGCCAGCAGCATCCGAGCGGGGGGCCTCACAGATACGCAGTATTTT. Translated: CASSIRAGGLTDTQYF.

The gene calls are TRBV21-1 and TRBJ1-2. TRBV21-1 is recorded as a pseudogene. CDR3 length: 17 amino acids. The CDR3, as DNA: TGTACCAGAATCCCTTCTAGTTGGCGAGGCTATAACTATGGCTACACCTTC. Its protein is CTRIPSSWRGYNYGYTF.

Turning to this clonotype: Sequence at one end of the junction differs from germline and may be a read error. The V call is TRBV20-1, the J call TRBJ2-3; 11 nucleotides align to TRBD2. The length of the CDR3 is 13 residues. Germline CDR1 DFQATT, CDR2 SNEGSKA (reference sequence). CDR3: CSASPGLAAQRGF. CDR3 in DNA: TGCAGTGCTAGCCCGGGACTAGCGGCCCAAAGGGGTTTT.

CDR3 nucleotides: TGTGCCAGCAGCCTGGACAGGCATGGCTACACCTTC. Translated, it gives CASSLDRHGYTF. J is TRBJ1-2 and V is TRBV5-6; the match to TRBD1 covers 7 bases. Trimming cost V 4 bases and J 6 bases; bases outside gene matches: 3. The CDR3 is made up of 12 amino acids. Germline V gene lookup returns CDR1 SGHDT and CDR2 YYEEEE.

The CDR3 coding sequence is TGTGCCAGTCAGGGGAACACTGAAGCTTTCTTT. This gives the protein CASQGNTEAFF. V gene TRBV6-5 combines with J gene TRBJ1-1; the D gene is possibly TRBD1 (5 bases). The CDR3 length is 11 residues. V shed 9 bases and J shed 1 base, with 6 bases lying between them. The V gene's germline CDR1 is MNHEY and CDR2 SVGAGI.

The J gene is TRBJ2-3, the V gene TRBV28; 15 bases fit TRBD2. The CDR3 extends over 16 amino acids. The V and J ends lost 5 bases and 5 bases, in that order; junction bases with no gene match: 5. Germline loops: CDR1 MDHEN, CDR2 SYDVKM. The CDR3 loop is CASSPGLAGGGDTQYF. CDR3 DNA sequence: TGTGCCAGCAGTCCGGGACTAGCGGGAGGAGGAGATACGCAGTATTTT.

V usage is TRBV7-2 and J usage is TRBJ2-2, with 8 bases that match TRBD1. V lost 4 bases, J lost 0 bases, and 7 bases stayed unmatched. This CDR3 spans 17 amino acids. Germline lookup yields CDR1 SGHTA and CDR2 FQGNSA. Here the CDR3 reads CASSSNRDRSNTGELFF. For the CDR3, the DNA is TGTGCCAGCAGCTCGAACCGGGACAGGTCGAACACCGGGGAGCTGTTTTTT.

The CDR3 is CATSGPGGEAFF. In DNA form, the CDR3 reads TGTGCCACCAGTGGCCCAGGGGGTGAAGCTTTCTTT. The chain links TRBV24-1 to TRBJ1-1, with 7 bases identical to TRBD1. Germline trimming cut 5 bases from V and 7 bases from J; bases unmatched to any gene: 3. Germline CDR1 reads KGHDR; CDR2 reads SFDVKD. The CDR3 extends over 12 amino acids.

This chain joins TRBV3-1 and TRBJ1-4; D may be TRBD1 (5 bases). The CDR3 is made up of 16 amino acids. Germline V gene data show CDR1 as LGHDT and CDR2 as YNNKEL (reference sequence). V gave up 4 bases and J gave up 6 bases, with 18 bases separating them. The CDR3 DNA sequence: TGTGCCAGCAGCCCAACGGGAGGACACCCGGATGAAAAACTGTTTTTT. Protein product: CASSPTGGHPDEKLFF.

V gene TRBV2 combines with J gene TRBJ1-3; tentatively, D is TRBD1 (5 bases). The CDR3 is 14 residues long. Trimming removed 6 bases at V and 0 bases at J, with 9 bases between. CDR1 SNHLY and CDR2 FYNNEI come from the germline V gene. CDR3 region: CASRFDSSGNTIYF. The CDR3, as DNA: TGTGCCAGCAGATTCGACAGCTCTGGAAACACCATATATTTT. Combining the CDR3 with reference TRBV2 and TRBJ1-3 gives the whole variable domain EPEVTQTPSHQVTQMGQEVILRCVPISNHLYFYWYRQILGQKVEFLVSFYNNEISEKSEIFDDQFSVERPDGSNFTLKIRSTKLEDSAMYFCASRFDSSGNTIYFGEGSWLTVV.

J is TRBJ2-7 and V is TRBV12-3 or TRBV12-4; D is uncertain. The CDR3 extends over 16 amino acids. Trimming removed 2 bases from V and 1 base from J, with 15 bases in between. The CDR3 region has the DNA TGTGCCAGCAGTTTAAGATCGGCCGGTCCATCCTACGAGCAGTACTTC. As protein: CASSLRSAGPSYEQYF.

The chain uses TRBV4-1 and TRBJ2-1; no definite D call. V was cut by 1 base and J by 12 bases, with 16 bases left in between. The CDR3 runs 14 residues. CDR1 and CDR2 (germline): MGHRA, YSYEKL. The CDR3 DNA sequence: TGCGCCAGCAGCCAAGCCCCCCAATCCGACGGGCAGTTCTTC. Protein sequence: CASSQAPQSDGQFF.

The chain is built from TRBV5-6 and TRBJ2-5; 14 bases are a match to TRBD2. Germline loops: CDR1 SGHDT, CDR2 YYEEEE. The CDR3 is 15 residues long. With 4 bases clipped from V and 5 bases from J, the junction kept 4 bases outside the gene matches. The CDR3 DNA follows: TGTGCCAGCAGCAAGGGACTAGCGGGAGAGGAGACCCAGTACTTC. Translation gives CASSKGLAGEETQYF.

The CDR3 reads CASSQGQGSEKLFF. For the CDR3, the DNA is TGCGCCAGCAGCCAGGGACAGGGGAGCGAAAAACTGTTTTTT. The rearrangement joins TRBV4-3 to TRBJ1-4; 10 nucleotides match TRBD1. V shed 3 bases and J 8 bases; nucleotides not matched to a gene: 3. The germline V gene has CDR1 LGHNA and CDR2 YSLEER. The CDR3 spans 14 residues.

The chain recombines TRBV7-2 with TRBJ2-5; TRBD2 might be the D (6 bases). The CDR3 spans 15 residues. In germline, CDR1 is SGHTA, CDR2 FQGNSA. Trimming stripped 0 bases from V and 3 bases from J, with 11 bases between. In nucleotides, the CDR3 is TGTGCCAGCAGCTTAGCGGGTGGGGGGAAAGAGACCCAGTACTTC. This codes for CASSLAGGGKETQYF. Drawing the rest from reference TRBV7-2 and TRBJ2-5, the complete variable domain is GAGVSQSPSNKVTEKGKDVELRCDPISGHTALYWYRQSLGQGLEFLIYFQGNSAPDKSGLPSDRFSAERTGGSVSTLTIQRTQQEDSAVYLCASSLAGGGKETQYFGPGTRLLVL.

This clonotype was seen once. V and J are TRBV30 and TRBJ1-6; possible D gene TRBD1, 5 bases. Trimming pared 3 bases from V and 10 bases from J, leaving 16 bases between. Germline CDR1 and CDR2: GTSNPN and SVGIG (reference sequence). The CDR3 is made up of 14 amino acids. CDR3: CAWRYEQGRSPLHF. Here the CDR3 DNA reads TGTGCCTGGAGATACGAGCAGGGAAGATCACCCCTCCACTTT.

The chain carries TRBV4-3 and TRBJ1-5; 7 nucleotides agree with TRBD1. Losses at the gene ends were 4 bases for V and 5 bases for J; bases not matched to a gene: 2. The CDR3 consists of 13 residues. Germline CDR1 LGHNA, CDR2 YSLEER. The CDR3 spells CASSLGTDQPQHF. CDR3 sequence (DNA): TGCGCCAGCAGCCTCGGGACAGATCAGCCCCAGCATTTT.

This chain uses TRBV30 with TRBJ1-1; D call uncertain. Trimming took 3 bases from V and 1 from J, leaving 9 bases between them. Germline CDR1 reads GTSNPN; CDR2 reads SVGIG (reference sequence). CDR3 size: 13 residues. CDR3 coding DNA: TGTGCCTGGAGACTATACAAGAACACTGAAGCTTTCTTT. Translating it yields CAWRLYKNTEAFF.

The rearrangement joins TRBV2 to TRBJ2-1; TRBD1 aligns across 7 bases. Germline CDR1 reads SNHLY; CDR2 reads FYNNEI. The CDR3 extends over 16 amino acids. Trimming removed 2 bases from V and 8 bases from J; junction bases left unmatched: 12. Written as DNA, the CDR3 is TGTGCCAGCAGTGAATACAGGGGAGAGGGTCAAGATGAGCAGTTCTTC. This codes for CASSEYRGEGQDEQFF.

This clonotype appeared a few times. Written as DNA, the CDR3 is TGTGCCAGCAAGGGGGGAGGCGTGTTGGGCAATCAGCCCCAGCATTTT. Translated: CASKGGGVLGNQPQHF. The chain is built from TRBV6-1 and TRBJ1-5; D is perhaps TRBD1 (6 bases). The CDR3 runs to 16 residues. V dropped 7 bases and J dropped 2 bases, with 18 bases sitting between them. Per the germline V gene, CDR1 is MNHNS and CDR2 is SASEGT.

This chain connects TRBV4-2 to TRBJ2-7, with D possibly TRBD1 on 6 matching bases. The CDR3 sequence is 14 residues long. The germline V gene has CDR1 LGHNA and CDR2 YNFKEQ. Deletions cut 0 bases from V and 3 bases from J, with 9 bases between. The CDR3 reads CASSQDGQYYEQYF. CDR3 DNA sequence: TGTGCCAGCAGCCAAGACGGACAGTACTACGAGCAGTACTTC.

The chain has TRBV27 and TRBJ2-3; 14 positions agree with TRBD2. Germline trimming cut 3 bases from V and 5 bases from J; bases unmatched to any gene: 10. The CDR3 has 18 residues. From germline, CDR1 is MNHEY and CDR2 SMNVEV (reference sequence). In DNA form, the CDR3 reads TGTGCCAGCAGTTTCCAGGGACTAGCGGGAGTTGATGGAGATACGCAGTATTTT. This codes for CASSFQGLAGVDGDTQYF.

The chain carries TRBV18 and TRBJ1-1; the D gene is possibly TRBD1 (6 bases). V lost 3 bases to trimming and J lost 5 bases, with 13 bases between them. CDR3 length: 14 amino acids. Germline CDR1 is KGHSH and CDR2 is LQKENI. The CDR3 DNA sequence: TGTGCCAGCTCACCCGGGCCTCAGGGGACTGAAGCTTTCTTT. This encodes CASSPGPQGTEAFF.

This chain connects TRBV5-1 to TRBJ2-6; no firm D call. Trimming pared 5 bases from V and 0 bases from J, leaving 9 bases between. In germline, CDR1 is SGHRS, CDR2 YFSETQ. This CDR3 comprises 15 residues. The CDR3 bases are TGCGCCAGCAGTTGGGGAAACTCTGGGGCCAACGTCCTGACTTTC. Protein product: CASSWGNSGANVLTF.

The chain links TRBV9 to TRBJ2-7; weak D call: TRBD1 (6 bases). The germline V and J ends were trimmed by 3 bases and 4 bases, with 20 bases remaining between them. This CDR3 has 16 amino acids. Germline lookup yields CDR1 SGDLS and CDR2 YYNGEE. DNA for the CDR3: TGTGCCAGCAGCGCTCCAAGGACAGCTTCCCTTTACGAGCAGTACTTC. Translating gives CASSAPRTASLYEQYF. Supplemented by reference TRBV9 and TRBJ2-7, the full variable domain reads DSGVTQTPKHLITATGQRVTLRCSPRSGDLSVYWYQQSLDQGLQFLIQYYNGEERAKGNILERFSAQQFPDLHSELNLSSLELGDSALYFCASSAPRTASLYEQYFGPGTRLTVT.

The chain has TRBV7-2 and TRBJ2-5; TRBD2 agrees at 10 bases. Germline V gene lookup returns CDR1 SGHTA and CDR2 FQGNSA. The length of the CDR3 is 16 residues. Trimming cost V 5 bases and J 5 bases; bases outside gene matches: 11. CDR3 amino acids: CASSLRTSGAGETQYF. The CDR3, as DNA: TGTGCCAGCAGCCTAAGGACTAGCGGAGCCGGGGAGACCCAGTACTTC.

CDR3 amino acids: CASSWTSGEDTQYF. The CDR3 DNA is TGTGCCAGCTCATGGACTAGTGGTGAAGATACGCAGTATTTT. V is TRBV18 and J is TRBJ2-3; 7 bases are a match to TRBD2. The CDR3 length is 14 residues. Germline V gene lookup returns CDR1 KGHSH and CDR2 LQKENI. The V gene end was trimmed by 5 bases and the J gene end by 5 bases; junction bases not matched to a gene: 7.